Following are 21 T cell receptor beta chains from one sample sequenced in a study of blood T cell repertoires in COVID-19. The method was immunoSEQ multiplex PCR; TCRdb's version includes in-frame clones alone and lacks a portion of them. The table has roughly 430,000 clones, roughly 87% seen once. Sequences were obtained from PBMCs or T cells enriched from blood (not recorded which). These receptors all come from a woman in her thirties or forties with acute COVID-19.

A single count supports this clone. This chain links TRBV5-1 with TRBJ1-3; D is perhaps TRBD1 (6 bases). The germline V gene has CDR1 SGHRS and CDR2 YFSETQ. Deletions cut 5 bases from V and 8 bases from J, with 14 bases between. The CDR3 extends over 13 amino acids. CDR3 residues: CASRSQGTDTIYF. The CDR3 coding sequence is TGCGCCAGCAGATCACAGGGAACTGACACCATATATTTT.

V and J are TRBV5-6 and TRBJ2-2; D is possibly TRBD1 (6 bases). Germline CDR1 and CDR2: SGHDT and YYEEEE. The V gene lost 3 bases and the J gene lost 4 bases, with 10 bases spanning the gap. CDR3 length equals 14 residues. The CDR3 reads CASSYGQTTGELFF. The CDR3 region has the DNA TGTGCCAGCAGCTACGGACAGACCACCGGGGAGCTGTTTTTT.

The chain is built from TRBV7-9 and TRBJ1-5; D not resolved. Per the germline V gene, CDR1 is SEHNR and CDR2 is FQNEAQ (reference sequence). There are 16 residues in the CDR3. The germline V and J ends were trimmed by 5 bases and 5 bases, with 19 bases remaining between them. DNA for the CDR3: TGTGCCAGCAGCCTCGGCAAAGAATTCGGGGATCAGCCCCAGCATTTT. This codes for CASSLGKEFGDQPQHF.

V usage is TRBV30 and J usage is TRBJ2-1; 9 nucleotides match TRBD1. V was clipped by 2 bases and J by 4 bases; unmatched bases: 6. Germline V gives CDR1 GTSNPN, CDR2 SVGIG (reference sequence). The CDR3 spans 15 residues. CDR3 amino acids: CAWSSHRGPYNEQFF. DNA of the CDR3: TGTGCCTGGAGTTCACACAGGGGGCCTTACAATGAGCAGTTCTTC.

This chain connects TRBV24-1 to TRBJ2-5, with TRBD1 identical over 7 bases. V lost 3 bases, J lost 4 bases, and 7 bases stayed unmatched. The CDR3 is made up of 15 amino acids. Germline V lookup: CDR1 KGHDR, CDR2 SFDVKD. In DNA form, the CDR3 reads TGTGCCACCAGTGATCCCAAGGGGGCCGGAGAGACCCAGTACTTC. It is translated as CATSDPKGAGETQYF.

In DNA, the CDR3 is TGTGCCAGCAGCTTACAGGGTATTGGAAACACCATATATTTT. Encoded protein: CASSLQGIGNTIYF. This chain uses TRBV7-6 with TRBJ1-3; D might be TRBD1 (5 bases). Trimming removed 2 bases at V and 3 bases at J, with 8 bases between. The germline V gene encodes CDR1 SGHVS and CDR2 FNYEAQ. The length of the CDR3 is 14 residues.

This clone was seen just once. The J gene is TRBJ1-2, the V gene TRBV5-6; TRBD1 might be the D (5 bases). The length of the CDR3 is 13 residues. The V and J ends lost 2 bases and 14 bases respectively, with 19 bases between them. Germline V gene sequence: CDR1 SGHDT, CDR2 YYEEEE. This CDR3 reads CASSLTGQGLVTF. The CDR3, as DNA: TGTGCCAGCAGCTTAACCGGGCAGGGTCTAGTAACCTTC.

The CDR3 sequence: CAISGGTGGSNYGYTF. CDR3 bases: TGTGCCATCAGTGGAGGGACAGGGGGCTCTAACTATGGCTACACCTTC. The V gene is TRBV10-3, the J gene TRBJ1-2, with TRBD1 matching 12 bases. The CDR3 is 16 residues long. V shed 4 bases, J shed 0 bases, and the junction held 3 bases outside the gene matches. CDR1 ENHRY and CDR2 SYGVKD come from the germline V gene.

The rearrangement links TRBV28 to TRBJ2-1, with D possibly matching TRBD2 (6 bases). This CDR3 comprises 16 residues. Between the trimmed V and J ends, which lost 3 bases and 7 bases, there was a span of 19 bases. In germline, CDR1 is MDHEN, CDR2 SYDVKM. The CDR3 loop reads CASSLGGGLGGNEQFF. As DNA, the CDR3 is TGTGCCAGCAGTTTGGGTGGGGGTTTGGGGGGTAATGAGCAGTTCTTC. Variable domain in full (rest from reference TRBV28 and TRBJ2-1): DVKVTQSSRYLVKRTGEKVFLECVQDMDHENMFWYRQDPGLGLRLIYFSYDVKMKEKGDIPEGYSVSREKKERFSLILESASTNQTSMYLCASSLGGGLGGNEQFFGPGTRLTVL.

V is TRBV24-1 and J is TRBJ2-5; D possibly corresponds to TRBD2 (5 bases). Between the trimmed V and J ends, which lost 9 bases and 5 bases, there was a span of 15 bases. This CDR3 is 13 amino acids long. Germline loops: CDR1 KGHDR, CDR2 SFDVKD. The CDR3 DNA follows: TGTGCCACCGGGATAGCGAATTCGGAGACCCAGTACTTC. Protein product: CATGIANSETQYF.

J is TRBJ2-2 and V is TRBV11-2; D is ambiguous. V shed 4 bases and J shed 0 bases, with 6 bases lying between them. The CDR3 is 14 residues long. CDR1 and CDR2 (germline): SGHAT, FQNNGV. CDR3 nucleotide sequence: TGTGCCAGCAGCTCAGGCCCGAACACCGGGGAGCTGTTTTTT. Translated: CASSSGPNTGELFF.

By share of the sample, this clone is medium-sized (0.01 to 0.1%). The rearrangement links TRBV6-5 to TRBJ1-1, with unresolved D. The CDR3 extends over 14 amino acids. Germline CDR1 reads MNHEY; CDR2 reads SVGAGI. V was clipped by 0 bases and J by 2 bases, with 7 bases between them. The CDR3 loop reads CASSYSGDNTEAFF. CDR3 coding DNA: TGTGCCAGCAGTTACTCGGGAGATAACACTGAAGCTTTCTTT.

This rearrangement joins TRBV7-9 to TRBJ1-4; weak D call: TRBD1 (6 bases). The CDR3 extends over 16 amino acids. Trimming pared 4 bases from V and 3 bases from J, leaving 15 bases between. The germline V gene encodes CDR1 SEHNR and CDR2 FQNEAQ (reference sequence). CDR3 nucleotides: TGTGCCAGCAGCTATGGGGGCGCCCGGTCTAATGAAAAACTGTTTTTT. Encoded protein: CASSYGGARSNEKLFF.

J is TRBJ1-1 and V is TRBV20-1; possible D gene TRBD1, 5 bases. Trimming shortened V by 5 bases and J by 2 bases, and 6 bases separated the two germline ends. Germline V gene data show CDR1 as DFQATT and CDR2 as SNEGSKA (reference sequence). This CDR3 is built from 11 residues. The CDR3 DNA reads TGCAGTGCTGACAGCAACACTGAAGCTTTCTTT. It codes for CSADSNTEAFF.

V usage is TRBV7-9 and J usage is TRBJ2-3, with TRBD2 matching 10 bases. V lost 5 bases and J lost 2; bases outside the gene matches: 7. The CDR3 length is 16 residues. Germline lookup yields CDR1 SEHNR and CDR2 FQNEAQ (reference sequence). The CDR3: CASSPVAGGFTDTQYF. CDR3 coding DNA: TGTGCCAGCAGCCCAGTAGCGGGGGGTTTCACAGATACGCAGTATTTT.

The chain has TRBV6-2 or TRBV6-3 and TRBJ1-1, with D uncertain. Germline V gene data show CDR1 as MNHEY and CDR2 as SVGEGT. Trimming stripped 4 bases from V and 1 base from J, with 10 bases between. The CDR3 spans 14 residues. The CDR3 sequence: CASSSRIGNTEAFF. The CDR3 DNA is TGTGCCAGCAGTTCCAGGATTGGGAACACTGAAGCTTTCTTT.

This chain connects TRBV7-7 to TRBJ2-1; tentatively, D is TRBD2 (6 bases). The CDR3 runs 16 residues. Trimming pared 5 bases from V and 3 bases from J, leaving 17 bases between. Germline V gives CDR1 SSHAT, CDR2 FNYEAQ (reference sequence). CDR3 DNA sequence: TGTGCCAGCAGCGAAAGCGGGCCCCTTGGCTACAATGAGCAGTTCTTC. Translating it yields CASSESGPLGYNEQFF.

This rearrangement joins TRBV2 to TRBJ1-1; D remains ambiguous. The CDR3 spans 13 residues. Per germline, CDR1 SNHLY and CDR2 FYNNEI. V dropped 7 bases and J dropped 2 bases, with 11 bases sitting between them. The CDR3 DNA reads TGTGCCAGCATCCGGGATGGAAACACTGAAGCTTTCTTT. This translates into CASIRDGNTEAFF.

The chain recombines TRBV6-5 with TRBJ1-4; TRBD1 is a possible D gene (5 bases). Trimming took off 5 bases at V and 7 bases at J, with 8 bases between the two ends. The germline V gene has CDR1 MNHEY and CDR2 SVGAGI. The CDR3 contains 12 residues. In DNA, the CDR3 is TGTGCCAGCAGTAGGGGTGGTGAAAAACTGTTTTTT. Translation gives CASSRGGEKLFF.

V is TRBV27 and J is TRBJ2-5; 7 bases align to TRBD2. Germline assignment: CDR1 MNHEY and CDR2 SMNVEV (reference sequence). This CDR3 region has 14 residues. Germline trimming cut 4 bases from V and 5 bases from J; bases unmatched to any gene: 7. CDR3 sequence (DNA): TGTGCCAGCAGTTGGGGCGGGGGAGGGGAGACCCAGTACTTC. The encoded protein is CASSWGGGGETQYF.

V gene TRBV7-9 combines with J gene TRBJ2-7, with a possible D match to TRBD2 (6 bases). This CDR3 contains 13 residues. Germline V gene data show CDR1 as SEHNR and CDR2 as FQNEAQ (reference sequence). Deletions cut 2 bases from V and 7 bases from J, with 12 bases between. For the CDR3, the DNA is TGTGCCAGCAGCTTACAGGGTGCGGGGGAGCAGTACTTC. It yields the protein CASSLQGAGEQYF.